This T cell receptor (beta chain) was captured in a study of T-cell reconstitution after alpha-beta-depleted transplantation in children. Unique molecular identifiers were incorporated when the TCRbeta library was constructed. TCRdb processed the PCR reads anew with MiXCR; each CDR3 protein has one entry. The sample yields some 460,000 distinct CDR3 sequences, 15% to 20% seen once. Germline V gives CDR1 SGHRS, CDR2 YFSETQ. Trimming at V came to 1 base and at J to 4 bases, leaving 9 bases not matched to a gene. The CDR3 spans 16 residues. Material: PBMCs, mostly from graft donor cells, obtained 360 days after TCRalphabeta/CD19-depleted stem cell transplant. This chain uses TRBV5-1 with TRBJ2-3, with TRBD1 matching over 7 bases. This clonotype was obtained from a boy in the first two years of life who had a stem cell transplant for Wiskott-Aldrich syndrome, so the T cells may come from the graft donor. The CDR3 spells CASSLNAGTEPDTQYF. CDR3 sequence (DNA): TGCGCCAGCAGCTTGAATGCCGGGACAGAACCAGATACGCAGTATTTT. The variable domain in full, with the rest retrieved from reference TRBV5-1 and TRBJ2-3, is KAGVTQTPRYLIKTRGQQVTLSCSPISGHRSVSWYQQTPGQGLQFLFEYFSETQRNKGNFPGRFSGRQFSNSRSEMNVSTLELGDSALYLCASSLNAGTEPDTQYFGPGTRLTVL.